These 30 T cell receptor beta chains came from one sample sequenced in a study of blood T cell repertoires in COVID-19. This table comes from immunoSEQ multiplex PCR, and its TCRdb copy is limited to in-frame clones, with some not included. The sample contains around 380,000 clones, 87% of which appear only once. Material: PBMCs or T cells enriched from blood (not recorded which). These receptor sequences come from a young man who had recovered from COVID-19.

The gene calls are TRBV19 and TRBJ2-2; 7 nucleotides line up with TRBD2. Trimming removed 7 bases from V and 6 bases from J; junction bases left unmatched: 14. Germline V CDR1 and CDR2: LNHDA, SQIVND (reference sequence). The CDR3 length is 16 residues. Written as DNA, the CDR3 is TGTGCCAGTACCTGGGGAGGGCTAGCGGACGCCGGGGAGCTGTTTTTT. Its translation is CASTWGGLADAGELFF.

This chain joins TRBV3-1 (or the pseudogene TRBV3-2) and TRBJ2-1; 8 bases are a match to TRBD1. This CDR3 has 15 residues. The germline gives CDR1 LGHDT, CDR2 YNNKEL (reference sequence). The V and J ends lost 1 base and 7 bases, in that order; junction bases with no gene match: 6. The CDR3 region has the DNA TGTGCCAGCAGCCAAGTTTCAGGGGGCTCGAATGAGCAGTTCTTC. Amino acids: CASSQVSGGSNEQFF.

The CDR3: CASSFSGTGSEKLFF. The CDR3 DNA sequence: TGTGCCAGCAGCTTTTCCGGGACAGGGAGTGAAAAACTGTTTTTT. V gene TRBV5-4 combines with J gene TRBJ1-4, with 9 bases that match TRBD1. Germline loops: CDR1 SGHNT, CDR2 YYREEE (reference sequence). CDR3 size: 15 residues. With 2 bases clipped from V and 7 bases from J, the junction kept 6 bases outside the gene matches.

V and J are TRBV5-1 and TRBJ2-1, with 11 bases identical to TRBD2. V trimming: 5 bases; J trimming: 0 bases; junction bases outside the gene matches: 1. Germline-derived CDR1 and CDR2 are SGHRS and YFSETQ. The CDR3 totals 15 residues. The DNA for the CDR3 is TGCGCCAGCAGGACTAGCGGGGACTCCTACAATGAGCAGTTCTTC. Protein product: CASRTSGDSYNEQFF.

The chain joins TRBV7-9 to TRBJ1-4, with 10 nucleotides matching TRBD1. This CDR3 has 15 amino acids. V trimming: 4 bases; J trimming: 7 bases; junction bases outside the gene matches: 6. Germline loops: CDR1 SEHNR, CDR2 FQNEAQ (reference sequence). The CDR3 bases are TGTGCCAGCAGCTCAAGACAGGGGGCGTCTGAAAAACTGTTTTTT. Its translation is CASSSRQGASEKLFF. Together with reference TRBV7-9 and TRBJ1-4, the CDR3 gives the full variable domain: DTGVSQNPRHKITKRGQNVTFRCDPISEHNRLYWYRQTLGQGPEFLTYFQNEAQLEKSRLLSDRFSAERPKGSFSTLEIQRTEQGDSAMYLCASSSRQGASEKLFFGSGTQLSVL.

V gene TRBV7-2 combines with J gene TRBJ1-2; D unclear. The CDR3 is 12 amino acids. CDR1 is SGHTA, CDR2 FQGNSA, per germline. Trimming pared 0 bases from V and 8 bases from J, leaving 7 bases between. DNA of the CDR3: TGTGCCAGCAGCTTAGCCGGGAGGGGCTACACCTTC. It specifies CASSLAGRGYTF.

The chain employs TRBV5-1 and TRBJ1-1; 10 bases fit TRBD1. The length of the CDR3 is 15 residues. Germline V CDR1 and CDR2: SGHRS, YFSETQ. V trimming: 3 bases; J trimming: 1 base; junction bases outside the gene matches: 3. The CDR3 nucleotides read TGCGCCAGCAGCTGGGGACAGGGGCCGAACACTGAAGCTTTCTTT. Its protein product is CASSWGQGPNTEAFF.

CDR3 amino acids: CASSIGFGQTDEQFF. The CDR3 nucleotides read TGTGCCAGTAGTATAGGTTTTGGACAGACCGATGAGCAGTTCTTC. The rearrangement joins TRBV19 to TRBJ2-1; possibly TRBD1 for D (6 bases). This CDR3 has 15 amino acids. The ends were cut back, 1 base at V and 8 bases at J, with 15 bases in the middle. The germline V gene has CDR1 LNHDA and CDR2 SQIVND (reference sequence).

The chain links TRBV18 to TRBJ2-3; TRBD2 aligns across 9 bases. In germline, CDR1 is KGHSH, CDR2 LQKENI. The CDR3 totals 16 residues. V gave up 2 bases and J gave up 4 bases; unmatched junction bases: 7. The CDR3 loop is CASSPGLAGEADTQYF. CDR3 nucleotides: TGTGCCAGCTCACCAGGATTAGCGGGGGAAGCAGATACGCAGTATTTT.

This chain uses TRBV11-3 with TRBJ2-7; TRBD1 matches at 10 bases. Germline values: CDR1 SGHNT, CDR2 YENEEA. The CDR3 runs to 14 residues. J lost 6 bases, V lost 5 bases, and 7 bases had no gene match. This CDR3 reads CASSPGTGVGEQYF. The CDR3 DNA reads TGTGCCAGCAGCCCCGGGACAGGGGTAGGCGAGCAGTACTTC.

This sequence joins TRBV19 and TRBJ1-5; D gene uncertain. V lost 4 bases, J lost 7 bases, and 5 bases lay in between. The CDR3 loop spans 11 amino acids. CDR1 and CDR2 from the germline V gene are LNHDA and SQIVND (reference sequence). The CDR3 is CASSRGQPQHF. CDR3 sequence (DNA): TGTGCCAGTAGTAGAGGGCAGCCCCAGCATTTT.

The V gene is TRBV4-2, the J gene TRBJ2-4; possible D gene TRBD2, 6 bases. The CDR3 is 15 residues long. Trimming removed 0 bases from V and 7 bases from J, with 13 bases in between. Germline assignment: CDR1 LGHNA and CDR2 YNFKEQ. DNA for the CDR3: TGTGCCAGCAGCCAAGAGGTCCTAGCGCCGAACATTCAGTACTTC. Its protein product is CASSQEVLAPNIQYF.

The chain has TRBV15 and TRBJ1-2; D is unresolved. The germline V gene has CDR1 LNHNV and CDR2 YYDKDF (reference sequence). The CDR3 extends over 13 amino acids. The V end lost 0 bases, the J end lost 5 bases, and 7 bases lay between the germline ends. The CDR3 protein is CATSRDSSYGYTF. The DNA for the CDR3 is TGTGCCACCAGCAGAGATAGCTCGTATGGCTACACCTTC.

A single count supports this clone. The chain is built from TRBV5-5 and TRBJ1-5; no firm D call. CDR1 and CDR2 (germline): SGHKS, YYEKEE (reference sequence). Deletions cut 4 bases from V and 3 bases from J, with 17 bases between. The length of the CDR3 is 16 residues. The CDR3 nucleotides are TGTGCCAGCAGCCCGGTGGTCCGCGGGGTCAATCAGCCCCAGCATTTT. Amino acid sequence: CASSPVVRGVNQPQHF.

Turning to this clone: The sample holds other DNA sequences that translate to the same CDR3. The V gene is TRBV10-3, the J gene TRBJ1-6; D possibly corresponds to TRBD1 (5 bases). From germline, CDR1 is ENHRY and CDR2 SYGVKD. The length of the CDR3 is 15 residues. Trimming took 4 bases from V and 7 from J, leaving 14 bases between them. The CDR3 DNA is TGTGCCATCAGTGGGGGGACCGGAGGGAATTCACCCCTCCACTTT. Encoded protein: CAISGGTGGNSPLHF.

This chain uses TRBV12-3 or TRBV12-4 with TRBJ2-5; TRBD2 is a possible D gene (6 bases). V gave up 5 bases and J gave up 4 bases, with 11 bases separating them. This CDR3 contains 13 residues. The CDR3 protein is CASSRDSSETQYF. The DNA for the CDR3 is TGTGCCAGCAGTCGGGACTCATCAGAGACCCAGTACTTC.

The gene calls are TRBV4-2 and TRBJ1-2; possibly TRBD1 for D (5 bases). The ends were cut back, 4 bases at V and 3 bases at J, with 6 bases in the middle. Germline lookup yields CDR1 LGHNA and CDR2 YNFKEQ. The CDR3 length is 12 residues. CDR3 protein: CASSPTDYGYTF. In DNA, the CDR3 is TGTGCCAGCAGCCCGACAGACTATGGCTACACCTTC.

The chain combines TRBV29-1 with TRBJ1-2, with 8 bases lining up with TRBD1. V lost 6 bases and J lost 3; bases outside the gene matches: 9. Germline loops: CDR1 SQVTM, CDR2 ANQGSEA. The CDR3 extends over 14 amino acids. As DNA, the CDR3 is TGCAGCGTGGGGACAGGTGTTAGGGACTATGGCTACACCTTC. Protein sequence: CSVGTGVRDYGYTF.

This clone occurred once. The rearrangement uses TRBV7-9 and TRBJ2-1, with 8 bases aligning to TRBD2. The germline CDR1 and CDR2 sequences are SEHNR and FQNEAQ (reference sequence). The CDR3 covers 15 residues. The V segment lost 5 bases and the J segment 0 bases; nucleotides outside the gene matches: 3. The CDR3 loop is CASSHSGGSYNEQFF. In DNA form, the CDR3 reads TGTGCCAGCAGCCACAGCGGGGGCTCCTACAATGAGCAGTTCTTC.

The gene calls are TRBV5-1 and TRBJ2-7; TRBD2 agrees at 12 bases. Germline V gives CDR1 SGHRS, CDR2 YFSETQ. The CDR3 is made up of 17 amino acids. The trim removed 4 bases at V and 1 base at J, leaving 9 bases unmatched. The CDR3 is CASSLWTSGDLSYEQYF. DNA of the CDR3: TGCGCCAGCAGCCTATGGACTAGCGGGGACCTGTCCTACGAGCAGTACTTC.

The CDR3 is CASSQLYTGELFF. CDR3 bases: TGTGCCAGCAGCCAATTGTACACCGGGGAGCTGTTTTTT. The chain joins TRBV7-2 to TRBJ2-2; D uncertain. V lost 5 bases and J lost 3, with 7 bases in between. The CDR3 is 13 amino acids. CDR1 is SGHTA, CDR2 FQGNSA, per germline.

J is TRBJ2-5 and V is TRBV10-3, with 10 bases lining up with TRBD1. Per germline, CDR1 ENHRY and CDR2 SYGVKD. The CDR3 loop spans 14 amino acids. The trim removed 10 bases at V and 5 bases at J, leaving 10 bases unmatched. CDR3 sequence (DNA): TGTGCCACAGGTCAGGGACAGGGGATGGAGACCCAGTACTTC. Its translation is CATGQGQGMETQYF.

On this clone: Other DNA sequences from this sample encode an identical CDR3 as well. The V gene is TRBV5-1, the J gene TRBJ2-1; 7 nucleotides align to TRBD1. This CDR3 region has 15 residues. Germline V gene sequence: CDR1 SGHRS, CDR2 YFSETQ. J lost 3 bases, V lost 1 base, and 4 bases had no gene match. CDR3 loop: CASSLRQGVYNEQFF. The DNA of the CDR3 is TGCGCCAGCAGCTTGCGACAGGGTGTCTACAATGAGCAGTTCTTC.

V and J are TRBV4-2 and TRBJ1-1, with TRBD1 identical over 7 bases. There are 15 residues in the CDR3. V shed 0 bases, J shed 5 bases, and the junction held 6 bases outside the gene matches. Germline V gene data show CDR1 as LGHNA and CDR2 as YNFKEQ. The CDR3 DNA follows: TGTGCCAGCAGCCAAGACAGGGGGGTTCGGACTGAAGCTTTCTTT. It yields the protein CASSQDRGVRTEAFF.

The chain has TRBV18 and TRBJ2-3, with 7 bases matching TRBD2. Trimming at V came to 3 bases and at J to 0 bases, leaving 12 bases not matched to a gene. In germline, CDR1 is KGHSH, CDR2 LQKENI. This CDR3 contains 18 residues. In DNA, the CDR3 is TGTGCCAGCTCACCGGGTGCAGGGACTACTGCTAGCACAGATACGCAGTATTTT. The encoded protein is CASSPGAGTTASTDTQYF.

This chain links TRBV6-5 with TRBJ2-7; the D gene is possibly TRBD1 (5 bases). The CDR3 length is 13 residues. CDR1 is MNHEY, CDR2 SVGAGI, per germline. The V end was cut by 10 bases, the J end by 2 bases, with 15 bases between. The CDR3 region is CAIQGSRTYEQYF. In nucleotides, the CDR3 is TGTGCCATCCAGGGCTCAAGGACCTACGAGCAGTACTTC.

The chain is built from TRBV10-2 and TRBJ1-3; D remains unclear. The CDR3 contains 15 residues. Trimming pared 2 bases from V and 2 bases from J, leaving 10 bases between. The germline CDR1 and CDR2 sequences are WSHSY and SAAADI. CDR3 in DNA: TGCGCCAGCAGTGAGGCACAGATAACTGGAAACACCATATATTTT. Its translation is CASSEAQITGNTIYF.

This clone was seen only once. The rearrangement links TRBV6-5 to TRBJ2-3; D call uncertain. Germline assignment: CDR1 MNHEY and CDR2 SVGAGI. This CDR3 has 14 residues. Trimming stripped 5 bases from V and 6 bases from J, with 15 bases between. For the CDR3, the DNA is TGTGCCAGCAGTCCATTGGCTTTCTCTGATACGCAGTATTTT. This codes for CASSPLAFSDTQYF.

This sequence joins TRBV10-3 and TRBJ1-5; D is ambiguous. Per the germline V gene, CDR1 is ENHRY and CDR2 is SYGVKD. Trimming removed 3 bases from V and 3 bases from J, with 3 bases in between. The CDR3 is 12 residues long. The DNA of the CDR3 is TGTGCCATCAGTGATAACAATCAGCCCCAGCATTTT. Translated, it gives CAISDNNQPQHF.

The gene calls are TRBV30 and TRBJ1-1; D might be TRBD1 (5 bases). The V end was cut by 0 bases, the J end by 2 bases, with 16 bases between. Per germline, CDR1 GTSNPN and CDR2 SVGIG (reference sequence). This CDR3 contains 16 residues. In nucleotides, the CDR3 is TGTGCCTGGAGTGTCGGCAGGGCCACGCCCAACACTGAAGCTTTCTTT. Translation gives CAWSVGRATPNTEAFF.